This T cell receptor beta chain was recovered during a study of shared clonotypes between healthy human individuals. Study-wide context: The cohort comprised a couple of women and a few men. Their ages spanned 18 to 49 years.

CDR3 size: 14 residues. Between the trimmed V and J ends, which lost 2 bases and 5 bases, there was a span of 13 bases. Germline CDR1 and CDR2: MDHEN and SYDVKM. Genomic DNA of every subset was divided equally among multiple immunoSEQ plates. The data were produced by immunoSEQ multiplex PCR, yet TCRdb's version contains in-frame clones alone and is incomplete. This sample has some 2 million clones, with approximately 94% found just once. It was CD45RO-negative cells, positively selected for CCR7, that made up naive CD8 cells, with terminally differentiated effector memory CD45RA+ cells excluded. The specimen sequenced was naive CD8+ T cells sorted from blood. The chain is built from TRBV28 and TRBJ2-7, with D possibly called TRBD1 or TRBD2 (5 bases each). The sequence was obtained from a man younger than 30 in good health. The CDR3 spells CASSLRGTYDEQYF. CDR3 DNA: TGTGCCAGCAGTTTAAGAGGGACCTACGACGAGCAGTACTTC.